A selection of T cell receptor beta chains follows, all from one sample in a study of T cells in localized non-small cell lung cancer. This table comes from immunoSEQ multiplex PCR, and its TCRdb copy is limited to in-frame clones, with some not included. Of 45,000 to 70,000 clones listed, 80% to 90% are singletons. Sample: peripheral blood, taken before any cancer treatment. The receptors come from a woman aged 35-75 years with stage I lung adenocarcinoma. CDR3s include the opening cysteine and the closing phenylalanine or tryptophan. A D gene is named only where the DNA matches it firmly. The size entry is marked missing in some rows and otherwise reads once, few, many or a size class.

TRBJ2-1 | NA | TRBV5-3 | TRBD2 | TGTGCCAGAAGCGAGTCTGGACTAGCGGGAGGGAGGCACGATGAGCAGTTCTTC | CARSESGLAGGRHDEQFF
TRBJ2-3 | NA | TRBV18 | NA | TGTGCCAGCTCACCCACGCAGGGGAATACGCAGTATTTT | CASSPTQGNTQYF
TRBJ1-1 | NA | TRBV19 | TRBD1 | TGTGCCACCAGGACAGGGATGGAGAACATGAACACTGAAGCTTTCTTT | CATRTGMENMNTEAFF
TRBJ2-1 | few | TRBV30 | NA | TGTGCCTGGAGTTTGGGTATCGACTACAATGAGCAGTTCTTC | CAWSLGIDYNEQFF
TRBJ1-2 | NA | TRBV5-1 | TRBD1 | TGCGCCAGCGGAGCGGGACAGGGATATGGCTACACCTTC | CASGAGQGYGYTF
TRBJ2-4 | NA | TRBV19 | TRBD1 | TGTGCCAGTAGCCCCAGACAGGGGTCCCTTCTAGCCAAAAACATTCAGTACTTC | CASSPRQGSLLAKNIQYF
TRBJ2-1 | NA | TRBV15 | NA | TGTGCCACCAGCAGAGAAGGGAGTGTCAGCTCCTACAATGAGCAGTTCTTC | CATSREGSVSSYNEQFF
TRBJ1-1 | NA | TRBV28 | TRBD1 | TGTGCCAGCAGTCAACGGCAAAGGGGTTTGACAGGGGGCATAGCTGAAGCTTTCTTT | CASSQRQRGLTGGIAEAFF
TRBJ2-7 | NA | TRBV21-1 | NA | TGTGCCAGCAGCAAAGACAGGGGGCACGAGCAGTACTTC | CASSKDRGHEQYF
TRBJ2-7 | NA | TRBV7-2 | TRBD2 | TGTGCCAGCAGCGCCAGCGGCGGAGCGGGGGGACTCTACGAGCAGTACTTC | CASSASGGAGGLYEQYF
TRBJ1-2 | NA | TRBV25-1 | TRBD1 | TGTGCCAGCAGTGCCGGACAGGGGGCGTCATCCGGCTACACCTTC | CASSAGQGASSGYTF
TRBJ1-1 | few | TRBV19 | NA | TGTGCCAGTAGTATATCAGATAACACTGAAGCTTTCTTT | CASSISDNTEAFF
TRBJ1-6 | NA | TRBV15 | TRBD1 | TGTGCCACCAGCAGGGTTCCGATAACAGGGGATTCACCCCTCCACTTT | CATSRVPITGDSPLHF
TRBJ2-7 | NA | TRBV9 | NA | TGTGCCAGCAGCGTAGAGCAGTACTCCTACGAGCAGTACTTC | CASSVEQYSYEQYF
TRBJ2-7 | NA | TRBV30 | TRBD1 | TGTGCCTGGACCCAAACAGGGGGCTGGGACGAGCAGTACTTC | CAWTQTGGWDEQYF
TRBJ2-3 | NA | TRBV30 | TRBD1 | TGTGCCTTAGAGATCACAGGGGAACGTGACGCGGATACGCAGTATTTT | CALEITGERDADTQYF
TRBJ1-3 | NA | TRBV5-4 | TRBD1 | TGTGCCAGCAGCCCAAGTCAGGGGGGGTTCGGAAACACCATATATTTT | CASSPSQGGFGNTIYF
TRBJ1-1 | NA | TRBV5-4 | NA | TGTGCCAGCAGCTTCGACGCGAACACTGAAGCTTTCTTT | CASSFDANTEAFF
TRBJ2-3 | NA | TRBV7-2 | NA | TGTGCCAGCAGCTTAGAGGGGCGCGGCGCAGATACGCAGTATTTT | CASSLEGRGADTQYF
TRBJ2-2 | NA | TRBV6-4 | NA | TGTGCCAGCAGTGACAAGGCCACCGGGGAGCTGTTTTTT | CASSDKATGELFF
TRBJ1-2 | NA | TRBV5-1 | NA | TGCGCCAGCAGCTTGGCCGAAACAGTGGGAGACTATGGCTACACCTTC | CASSLAETVGDYGYTF
TRBJ1-1 | NA | TRBV5-7 | TRBD1 | TGTGCCAGCAGCTTACAGGGGCCTATCACTGAAGCTTTCTTT | CASSLQGPITEAFF
TRBJ2-7 | NA | TRBV27 | TRBD1 | TGTGCCAGCAGTTTATCGTTGCAGGGGGCCGGTGAGCAGTACTTC | CASSLSLQGAGEQYF
TRBJ2-1 | NA | TRBV7-2 | NA | TGTGCCAGCAGCTTAGTAACAGGGTCAAATGAGCAGTTCTTC | CASSLVTGSNEQFF
TRBJ2-6 | NA | TRBV7-2 | TRBD1 | TGTGCCAGCAGCGCCCGACAGGGGGACGTCCTGACTTTC | CASSARQGDVLTF
TRBJ1-5 | NA | TRBV25-1 | NA | TGTGCCAGCAGTGAATTAGGGGGTTCACAGCCCCAGCATTTT | CASSELGGSQPQHF
TRBJ2-7 | NA | TRBV9 | NA | TGTGCCAGCAGCGTAAACCAGGACGGAGCCCTCTACGAGCAGTACTTC | CASSVNQDGALYEQYF
TRBJ1-1 | NA | TRBV2 | NA | TGTGCCAGCAGTGAAGCCGGGGGGACTGAAGCTTTCTTT | CASSEAGGTEAFF
TRBJ1-1 | NA | TRBV7-9 | NA | TGTGCCAGCAGCTTATCGCAGGGGTCGGAAGCTTTCTTT | CASSLSQGSEAFF
TRBJ1-6 | NA | TRBV7-6 | NA | TGTGCCAGCAGCTCCCTGGGGGTGCGGGATTCACCCCTCCACTTT | CASSSLGVRDSPLHF
TRBJ1-5 | NA | TRBV29-1 | NA | TGCAGCGTTTCTACAGGGTTCAATCAGCCCCAGCATTTT | CSVSTGFNQPQHF
TRBJ1-1 | few | TRBV5-1 | NA | TGCGCCAGCAGCTTGGGTGGGACACCGAACACTGAAGCTTTCTTT | CASSLGGTPNTEAFF
TRBJ1-1 | NA | TRBV7-2 | NA | TGTGCCAGCAGCCCCCTTGGGGGCGGGATATCTGAAGCTTTCTTT | CASSPLGGGISEAFF
TRBJ2-1 | NA | TRBV9 | NA | TGTGCCAGCAGCTCCCGGGACCACTACAATGAGCAGTTCTTC | CASSSRDHYNEQFF
TRBJ1-3 | NA | TRBV6-5 | NA | TGTGCCAGCAGTTATAATGGGGTCAGCTCTGGAAACACCATATATTTT | CASSYNGVSSGNTIYF
TRBJ1-2 | NA | TRBV7-8 | NA | TGTGCCAGCAGCAACGCCGATATCGGCTACACCTTC | CASSNADIGYTF
TRBJ2-7 | NA | TRBV2 | NA | TGTGCCAGCAGCCCTAGGACAGTGGCTGCCTACGAGCAGTACTTC | CASSPRTVAAYEQYF
TRBJ1-2 | NA | TRBV29-1 | NA | TGCAGCGTTCGCCAGGGTTTCTATGGCTACACCTTC | CSVRQGFYGYTF
TRBJ1-1 | NA | TRBV30 | TRBD1 | TGTGCCTGGCGACAGGGAAGCACTGAAGCTTTCTTT | CAWRQGSTEAFF
TRBJ2-3 | once | TRBV6-4 | NA | TGTGCCAGCAGTGAAACGGCGTCGGGGGGCACAGATACGCAGTATTTT | CASSETASGGTDTQYF
TRBJ2-1 | NA | TRBV7-8 | NA | TGTGCCAGCAGCACCCGAGACAGTCTTCGGAATGAGCAGTTCTTC | CASSTRDSLRNEQFF
TRBJ1-6 | NA | TRBV11-2 | NA | TGTGCCAGCAGCTCTCAAGGGTCGGCTTCTTCACCCCTCCACTTT | CASSSQGSASSPLHF
TRBJ1-2 | NA | TRBV28 | NA | TGTGCCAGCAGTTTATCCTTCTATGGCTACACCTTC | CASSLSFYGYTF
TRBJ2-7 | NA | TRBV27 | TRBD2 | TGTGCCAGCAGAGGACTAGCGGGGTTCAGCGAGCAGTACTTC | CASRGLAGFSEQYF
TRBJ1-3 | NA | TRBV5-5 | NA | TGTGCCAGCAGCCCCGAGGGTAATCCGGGTGAACCTGGAAACACCATATATTTT | CASSPEGNPGEPGNTIYF
TRBJ1-2 | NA | TRBV15 | NA | TGTGCCACCTCCACACGGACAGTCTATGGCTACACCTTC | CATSTRTVYGYTF
TRBJ2-7 | medium-sized | TRBV30 | NA | TGTGCCTGGAGTGTATTGTCAGGGGGGGTAAACGAGCAGTACTTC | CAWSVLSGGVNEQYF
TRBJ2-5 | NA | TRBV10-2 | TRBD2 | TGCGCCAGCAGCACTAGCGGGGTCCGAGAGACCCAGTACTTC | CASSTSGVRETQYF
TRBJ2-2 | NA | TRBV18 | TRBD1 | TGTGCCAGCTCAACGCCGGGACAGGGATTCGGGGAGCTGTTTTTT | CASSTPGQGFGELFF
TRBJ2-4 | once | TRBV6-6 | NA | TGTGCCAGCTGCCGTCTGGGACCCCAAGACATTCAGTACTTC | CASCRLGPQDIQYF